This is a list of T cell receptor beta chains from one sample in a study of memory B cells and T cells in multiple sclerosis. Antigen specificity for these receptors is unknown. Sequencing was performed with immunoSEQ multiplex PCR; in TCRdb, only in-frame clones are kept and a portion is missing. The sample comprises over 35,000 clones, roughly 80% of which are singletons, and about 1.1% rests with the top ten. Input material: PBMCs from blood kept in culture. The receptors here all came from a human donor with multiple sclerosis. CDR3s include the opening cysteine and the closing phenylalanine or tryptophan. A D gene is named only where the DNA matches it firmly. Only some rows state a clone size, as once, few, many or a class for expanded clones.

D gene	V gene	J gene	clone size	CDR3 length	CDR3 protein	CDR3 DNA
-	TRBV7-3	TRBJ1-2	once	14	CASSLSRQGYGYTF	TGTGCCAGCAGCTTATCCCGGCAGGGCTATGGCTACACCTTC
-	TRBV6-5	TRBJ1-1	once	12	CASSYGAAEAFF	TGTGCCAGCAGTTACGGGGCAGCTGAAGCTTTCTTT
-	TRBV11-1	TRBJ2-5	-	11	CASSFEETQYF	TGTGCCAGCAGCTTCGAAGAGACCCAGTACTTC
TRBD1	TRBV5-1	TRBJ1-3	-	16	CASSTAATGGGNTIYF	TGCGCCAGCAGCACGGCGGCGACAGGGGGCGGAAACACCATATATTTT
-	TRBV4-3	TRBJ1-3	few	15	CASSQDGGPGNTIYF	TGCGCCAGCAGCCAAGACGGGGGGCCTGGAAACACCATATATTTT
TRBD2	TRBV5-1	TRBJ2-7	-	15	CASKTTSGVRYEQYF	TGCGCCAGCAAGACAACTAGCGGGGTTAGGTACGAGCAGTACTTC
TRBD1	TRBV4-2	TRBJ1-2	-	17	CASSFSGQGTTFYGYTF	TGTGCCAGCAGCTTCTCGGGACAGGGGACCACATTCTATGGCTACACCTTC
-	TRBV7-6	TRBJ2-7	-	12	CASSLGAYEQYF	TGTGCCAGCAGCTTAGGGGCTTACGAGCAGTACTTC
-	TRBV9	TRBJ1-1	once	14	CASSVLEWSTEAFF	TGTGCCAGCAGCGTCCTTGAGTGGAGCACTGAAGCTTTCTTT
-	TRBV5-4	TRBJ1-2	once	12	CASSLPDYGYTF	TGTGCCAGCAGCTTGCCGGACTATGGCTACACCTTC
-	TRBV30	TRBJ2-7	-	12	CAWSEGAYEQYF	TGTGCCTGGTCGGAGGGGGCGTACGAGCAGTACTTC
-	TRBV30	TRBJ1-1	-	16	CAWNARGFWADTEAFF	TGTGCCTGGAACGCCCGAGGATTCTGGGCGGACACTGAAGCTTTCTTT
-	TRBV7-2	TRBJ2-7	once	15	CASRLPGGIFYEQYF	TGTGCCAGCAGACTACCAGGTGGAATCTTCTACGAGCAGTACTTC
-	TRBV19	TRBJ2-3	few	14	CANAKCGRVDTQYF	TGTGCCAACGCAAAGTGCGGGCGAGTAGATACGCAGTATTTT
TRBD1	TRBV6-6	TRBJ1-1	-	14	CASRGTGSNTEAFF	TGTGCCAGCAGGGGGACAGGGTCTAACACTGAAGCTTTCTTT
-	TRBV4-2	TRBJ2-2	-	13	CASSQMLSGELFF	TGTGCCAGCAGCCAAATGCTGTCGGGGGAGCTGTTTTTT
TRBD1	TRBV5-1	TRBJ1-4	-	15	CASSLDGQGNEKLFF	TGCGCCAGCAGCTTGGACGGACAGGGGAATGAAAAACTGTTTTTT
TRBD1	TRBV5-5	TRBJ2-5	once	13	CASIWDSQETQYF	TGTGCCAGCATATGGGACAGCCAAGAGACCCAGTACTTC
-	TRBV25-1	TRBJ1-1	-	14	CASSDGNMNTEAFF	TGTGCCAGCAGTGATGGGAATATGAACACTGAAGCTTTCTTT
TRBD1	TRBV7-8	TRBJ2-2	-	18	CASSPQIQGATNTGELFF	TGTGCCAGCAGCCCCCAAATACAGGGGGCGACGAACACCGGGGAGCTGTTTTTT